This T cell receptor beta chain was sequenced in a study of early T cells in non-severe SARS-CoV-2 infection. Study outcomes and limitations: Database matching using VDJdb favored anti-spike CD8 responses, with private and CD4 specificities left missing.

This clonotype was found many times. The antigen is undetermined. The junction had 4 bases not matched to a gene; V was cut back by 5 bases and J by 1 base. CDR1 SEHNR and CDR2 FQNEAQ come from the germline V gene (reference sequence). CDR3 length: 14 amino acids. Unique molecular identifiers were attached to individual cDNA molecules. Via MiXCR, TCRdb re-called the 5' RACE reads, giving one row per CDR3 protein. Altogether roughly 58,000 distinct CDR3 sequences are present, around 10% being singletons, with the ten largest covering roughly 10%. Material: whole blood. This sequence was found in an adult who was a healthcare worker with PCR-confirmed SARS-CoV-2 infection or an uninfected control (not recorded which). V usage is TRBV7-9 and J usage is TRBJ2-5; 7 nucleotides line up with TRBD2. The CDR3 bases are TGTGCCAGCAGCCCAAGCGGGGCCCAAGAGACCCAGTACTTC. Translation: CASSPSGAQETQYF.